What follows are 16 T cell receptor beta chains derived from one specimen sequenced in a study of T cell responses to AZD1222 COVID-19 vaccine. Profiled with immunoSEQ multiplex PCR; TCRdb holds only in-frame clones, not every one. The sample carries just under 95,000 clones, nearly 90% recorded once. The specimen comprised peripheral blood, sampled on day 0 of AZD1222 vaccination. The origin of the receptors is an adult in good health.

The chain combines TRBV11-2 with TRBJ2-5, with 10 positions matching TRBD2. This CDR3 comprises 16 residues. After removal of 1 base from V and 4 bases from J, the junction contained 6 bases not matched to a gene. In germline, CDR1 is SGHAT, CDR2 FQNNGV. CDR3 nucleotide sequence: TGTGCCAGCAGCTTAGGAGCGGGGGGGCCGTCAGAGACCCAGTACTTC. Protein sequence: CASSLGAGGPSETQYF.

This sequence joins TRBV30 and TRBJ2-1; D unresolved. Trimming took off 2 bases at V and 9 bases at J, with 11 bases between the two ends. The CDR3 is made up of 12 amino acids. Germline values: CDR1 GTSNPN, CDR2 SVGIG (reference sequence). CDR3 residues: CAWSPVDGEQFF. In DNA form, the CDR3 reads TGTGCCTGGAGTCCCGTGGACGGTGAGCAGTTCTTC.

The chain links TRBV7-8 to TRBJ1-1, with a weak D call TRBD1 (6 bases). The V and J ends lost 3 bases and 4 bases respectively, with 9 bases between them. This CDR3 region has 13 residues. Germline loops: CDR1 SGHVS, CDR2 FQNEAQ. The CDR3 region is CASSFRQATEAFF. DNA of the CDR3: TGTGCCAGCAGCTTTCGACAGGCCACTGAAGCTTTCTTT.

The chain joins TRBV6-5 to TRBJ1-6; no firm D call. Per germline, CDR1 MNHEY and CDR2 SVGAGI. Trimming shortened V by 10 bases and J by 7 bases, and 14 bases separated the two germline ends. This CDR3 has 13 amino acids. In DNA form, the CDR3 reads TGTGCCACTAAACGAGGGTGGAATTCACCCCTCCACTTT. Its translation: CATKRGWNSPLHF.

The rearrangement links TRBV11-3 to TRBJ2-5; D might be TRBD1 or TRBD2, each matching 5 bases. V gave up 5 bases and J gave up 0 bases, with 10 bases separating them. Germline CDR1 and CDR2: SGHNT and YENEEA. The CDR3 totals 14 residues. The CDR3 protein is CASSARDDQETQYF. The CDR3 DNA follows: TGTGCCAGCAGCGCCCGGGACGACCAAGAGACCCAGTACTTC.

The J gene is TRBJ1-2, the V gene TRBV19; tentative D call: TRBD1 (5 bases). Trimming removed 8 bases at V and 4 bases at J, with 17 bases between. Germline V gene sequence: CDR1 LNHDA, CDR2 SQIVND (reference sequence). CDR3 length: 14 amino acids. The CDR3 region is CASLGPGAGYGYTF. Written as DNA, the CDR3 is TGTGCCAGTCTTGGCCCTGGGGCAGGCTATGGCTACACCTTC. Variable domain in full (rest from reference TRBV19 and TRBJ1-2): DGGITQSPKYLFRKEGQNVTLSCEQNLNHDAMYWYRQDPGQGLRLIYYSQIVNDFQKGDIAEGYSVSREKKESFPLTVTSAQKNPTAFYLCASLGPGAGYGYTFGSGTRLTVV.

The rearrangement joins TRBV12-3 or TRBV12-4 to TRBJ1-3; tentatively, D is TRBD1 (5 bases). The CDR3 totals 12 residues. Trimming took 6 bases from V and 6 from J, leaving 9 bases between them. CDR3: CASSPGLNTIYF. In DNA form, the CDR3 reads TGTGCCAGCAGCCCGGGGCTAAACACCATATATTTT.

This chain connects TRBV28 to TRBJ1-2; weak D call: TRBD1 (5 bases). The CDR3 covers 17 residues. Germline values: CDR1 MDHEN, CDR2 SYDVKM. The V end was cut by 5 bases, the J end by 8 bases, with 27 bases between. The CDR3 region is CASSPSGAPARLAGYTF. CDR3 sequence (DNA): TGTGCCAGCAGTCCCAGCGGGGCTCCGGCGAGGTTGGCGGGCTACACCTTC.

This clone was seen once. This CDR3 is CASSPTGGAYNEQFF. The DNA of the CDR3 is TGTGCCAGCAGCCCCACGGGGGGGGCCTACAATGAGCAGTTCTTC. The chain couples TRBV7-3 to TRBJ2-1, with 8 bases matching TRBD2. The CDR3 runs to 15 residues. Germline CDR1 reads SGHTA; CDR2 reads FQGTGA. The ends lost 5 bases at V and 2 bases at J; junction bases unmatched: 5.

This chain links TRBV6-5 with TRBJ2-2, with D perhaps matching TRBD1 or TRBD2 (6 bases each). This CDR3 has 14 amino acids. The germline V gene encodes CDR1 MNHEY and CDR2 SVGAGI. V was trimmed by 6 bases and J by 4 bases, leaving 12 bases between them. DNA for the CDR3: TGTGCCAGCAGAGGTGGAGGGGGCACCGGGGAGCTGTTTTTT. Its protein product is CASRGGGGTGELFF.

The chain uses TRBV10-2 and TRBJ2-2; 10 nucleotides match TRBD2. V gave up 6 bases and J gave up 1 base; unmatched junction bases: 2. CDR1 and CDR2 (germline): WSHSY, SAAADI. This CDR3 comprises 15 residues. The chain's CDR3 is CASRVAGGNTGELFF. The CDR3 bases are TGCGCCAGCAGGGTAGCGGGGGGGAACACCGGGGAGCTGTTTTTT.

The chain joins TRBV19 to TRBJ1-4, with 7 bases aligning to TRBD1. Germline CDR1 is LNHDA and CDR2 is SQIVND (reference sequence). This CDR3 contains 16 residues. The junction had 5 bases not matched to a gene; V was cut back by 4 bases and J by 0 bases. CDR3 nucleotide sequence: TGTGCCAGTAGTACCGACAGGGAGGCAACTAATGAAAAACTGTTTTTT. It codes for CASSTDREATNEKLFF.

J is TRBJ1-2 and V is TRBV2, with 8 bases lining up with TRBD1. The junction had 4 bases not matched to a gene; V was cut back by 7 bases and J by 6 bases. Germline CDR1 SNHLY, CDR2 FYNNEI. CDR3 length equals 12 residues. The chain's CDR3 is CASNQGADGYTF. CDR3 nucleotide sequence: TGTGCCAGCAATCAGGGGGCGGATGGCTACACCTTC.

The chain links TRBV5-1 to TRBJ2-1, with 10 bases fitting TRBD2. CDR1 SGHRS and CDR2 YFSETQ come from the germline V gene. The CDR3 totals 14 residues. With 4 bases clipped from V and 5 bases from J, the junction kept 3 bases outside the gene matches. The CDR3 DNA is TGCGCCAGCAGCACCGGGACTAGCGACAATGAGCAGTTCTTC. Its translation is CASSTGTSDNEQFF.

This chain links TRBV6-5 with TRBJ1-6, with 7 bases aligning to TRBD1. Trimming at V came to 6 bases and at J to 6 bases, leaving 5 bases not matched to a gene. This CDR3 region has 14 residues. In germline, CDR1 is MNHEY, CDR2 SVGAGI. The CDR3 sequence: CASSTGAGNSPLHF. CDR3 DNA: TGTGCCAGCAGCACAGGGGCGGGTAATTCACCCCTCCACTTT.

The chain combines TRBV3-1 (or the pseudogene TRBV3-2) with TRBJ1-1; no clear D. There are 13 residues in the CDR3. V gave up 2 bases and J gave up 8 bases, with 12 bases separating them. Germline lookup yields CDR1 LGHDT and CDR2 YNNKEL (reference sequence). The CDR3 DNA is TGTGCCAGCAGCCAAAGTAGTGCGACAGAAGCTTTCTTT. Amino acids: CASSQSSATEAFF.